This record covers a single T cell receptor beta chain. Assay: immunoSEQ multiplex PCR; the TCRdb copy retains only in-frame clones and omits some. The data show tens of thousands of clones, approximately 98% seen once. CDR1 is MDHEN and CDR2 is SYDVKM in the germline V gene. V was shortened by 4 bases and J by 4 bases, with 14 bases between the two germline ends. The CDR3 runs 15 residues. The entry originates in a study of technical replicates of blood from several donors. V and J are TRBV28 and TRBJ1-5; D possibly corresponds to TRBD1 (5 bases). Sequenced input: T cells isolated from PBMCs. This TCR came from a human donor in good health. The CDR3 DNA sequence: TGTGCCAGCAGTTATACAGGAGGGACTAATCAGCCCCAGCATTTT. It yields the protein CASSYTGGTNQPQHF. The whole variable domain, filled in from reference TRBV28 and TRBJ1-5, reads DVKVTQSSRYLVKRTGEKVFLECVQDMDHENMFWYRQDPGLGLRLIYFSYDVKMKEKGDIPEGYSVSREKKERFSLILESASTNQTSMYLCASSYTGGTNQPQHFGDGTRLSIL.